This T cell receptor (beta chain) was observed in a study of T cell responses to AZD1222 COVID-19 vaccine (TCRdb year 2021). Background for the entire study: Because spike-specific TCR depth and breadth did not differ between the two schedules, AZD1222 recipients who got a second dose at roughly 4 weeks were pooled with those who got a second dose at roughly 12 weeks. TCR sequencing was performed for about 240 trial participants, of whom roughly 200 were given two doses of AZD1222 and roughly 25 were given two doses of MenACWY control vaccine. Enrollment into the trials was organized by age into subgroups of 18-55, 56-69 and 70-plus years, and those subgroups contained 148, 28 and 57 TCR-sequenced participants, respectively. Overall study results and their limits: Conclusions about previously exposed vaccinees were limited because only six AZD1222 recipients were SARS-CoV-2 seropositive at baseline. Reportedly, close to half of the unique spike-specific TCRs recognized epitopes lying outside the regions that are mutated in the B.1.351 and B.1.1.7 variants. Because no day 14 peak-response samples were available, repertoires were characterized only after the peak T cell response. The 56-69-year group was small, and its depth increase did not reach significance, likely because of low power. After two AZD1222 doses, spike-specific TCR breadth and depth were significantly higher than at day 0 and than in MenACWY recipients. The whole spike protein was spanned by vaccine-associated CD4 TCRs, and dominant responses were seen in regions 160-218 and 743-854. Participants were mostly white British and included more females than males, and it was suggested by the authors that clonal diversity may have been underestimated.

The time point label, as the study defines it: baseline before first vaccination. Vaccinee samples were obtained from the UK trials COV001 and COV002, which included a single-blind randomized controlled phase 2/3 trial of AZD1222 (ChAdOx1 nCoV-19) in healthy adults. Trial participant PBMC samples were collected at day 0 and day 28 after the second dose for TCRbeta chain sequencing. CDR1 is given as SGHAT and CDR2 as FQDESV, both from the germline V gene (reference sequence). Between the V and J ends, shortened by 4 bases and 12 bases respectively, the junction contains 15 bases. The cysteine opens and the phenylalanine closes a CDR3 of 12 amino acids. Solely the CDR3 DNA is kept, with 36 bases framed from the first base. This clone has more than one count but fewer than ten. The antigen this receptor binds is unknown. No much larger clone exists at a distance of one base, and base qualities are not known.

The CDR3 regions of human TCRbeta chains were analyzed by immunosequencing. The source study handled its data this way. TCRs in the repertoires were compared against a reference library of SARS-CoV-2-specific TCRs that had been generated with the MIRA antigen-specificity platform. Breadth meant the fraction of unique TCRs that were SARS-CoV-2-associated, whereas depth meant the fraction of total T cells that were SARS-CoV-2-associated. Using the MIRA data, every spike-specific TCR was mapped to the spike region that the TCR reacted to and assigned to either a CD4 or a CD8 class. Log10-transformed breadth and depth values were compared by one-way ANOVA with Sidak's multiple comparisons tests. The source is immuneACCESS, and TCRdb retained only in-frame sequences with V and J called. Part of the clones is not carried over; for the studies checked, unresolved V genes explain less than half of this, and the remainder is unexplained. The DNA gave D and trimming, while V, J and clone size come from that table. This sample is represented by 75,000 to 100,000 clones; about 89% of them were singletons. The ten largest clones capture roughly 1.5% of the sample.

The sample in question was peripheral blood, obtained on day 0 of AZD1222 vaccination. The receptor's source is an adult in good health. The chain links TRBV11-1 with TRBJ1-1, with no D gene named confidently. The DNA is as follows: TGTGCCAGCAGCTGGGATGCGGGTAAGACTTTCTTT. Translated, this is CASSWDAGKTFF. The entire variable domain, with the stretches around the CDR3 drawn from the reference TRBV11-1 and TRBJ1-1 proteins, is EAEVAQSPRYKITEKSQAVAFWCDPISGHATLYWYRQILGQGPELLVQFQDESVVDDSQLPKDRFSAERLKGVDSTLKIQPAELGDSAMYLCASSWDAGKTFFGQGTRLTVV.